This entry lists 21 T cell receptor beta chains sequenced from one sample in a study of blood T cell repertoires in COVID-19. The assay was immunoSEQ multiplex PCR, and TCRdb's table has in-frame clones only and misses some. This repertoire shows over 600,000 clones, about nine tenths found once; its top ten account for under 0.3%. What was sequenced was peripheral blood. The receptors here all came from a woman younger than 35 with acute or convalescent COVID-19.

This chain links TRBV6-6 with TRBJ1-1; D might be TRBD1 (5 bases). V lost 2 bases, J lost 0 bases, and 13 bases lay in between. The CDR3 loop spans 16 amino acids. Germline V gene lookup returns CDR1 MNHNY and CDR2 SVGAGI (reference sequence). CDR3 in DNA: TGTGCCAGCAGTTACACAAGGGGTCCTTTGAACACTGAAGCTTTCTTT. This sequence encodes CASSYTRGPLNTEAFF.

The V gene is TRBV5-1, the J gene TRBJ1-2; D is perhaps TRBD1 (6 bases). With 2 bases removed from V and 6 bases from J, the gap between germline ends came to 20 bases. Germline-derived CDR1 and CDR2 are SGHRS and YFSETQ. The CDR3 runs to 16 residues. The CDR3 bases are TGCGCCAGCAGCTTCTCGGGGGGCCAAAAAGAGGATGGCTACACCTTC. It translates to CASSFSGGQKEDGYTF.

V is TRBV4-1 and J is TRBJ1-1; maybe TRBD1 (6 bases). The germline V and J ends were trimmed by 3 bases and 1 base, with 12 bases remaining between them. The CDR3 runs 15 residues. Germline CDR1 MGHRA, CDR2 YSYEKL. CDR3 in amino acids: CASSHTRQENTEAFF. In DNA form, the CDR3 reads TGCGCCAGCAGCCATACGAGACAGGAGAACACTGAAGCTTTCTTT.

This rearrangement joins TRBV6-5 to TRBJ1-5; D is unclear. Trimming took off 0 bases at V and 6 bases at J, with 15 bases between the two ends. CDR3 length: 16 residues. Germline V gene sequence: CDR1 MNHEY, CDR2 SVGAGI. The CDR3 loop reads CASSYSSRGSGQPQHF. CDR3 nucleotides: TGTGCCAGCAGTTACTCGAGTAGAGGGTCTGGTCAGCCCCAGCATTTT.

There are a few counts of this clone. This chain joins TRBV5-1 and TRBJ1-4; 7 bases match TRBD1. The trim removed 3 bases at V and 4 bases at J, leaving 3 bases unmatched. Germline V gene data show CDR1 as SGHRS and CDR2 as YFSETQ. This CDR3 region has 14 residues. DNA for the CDR3: TGCGCCAGCAGCTGGGACAGAGTTAATGAAAAACTGTTTTTT. Its protein is CASSWDRVNEKLFF.

The chain uses TRBV7-9 and TRBJ1-1; D uncertain. The germline CDR1 and CDR2 sequences are SEHNR and FQNEAQ (reference sequence). The CDR3 totals 14 residues. Trimming removed 0 bases from V and 4 bases from J, with 9 bases in between. The chain's CDR3 is CASSLARVSTEAFF. CDR3 sequence (DNA): TGTGCCAGCAGCTTAGCACGGGTAAGCACTGAAGCTTTCTTT.

V usage is TRBV18 and J usage is TRBJ2-2; possibly TRBD1 for D (5 bases). Trimming shortened V by 2 bases and J by 6 bases, and 7 bases separated the two germline ends. CDR3 size: 13 residues. Germline lookup yields CDR1 KGHSH and CDR2 LQKENI. The CDR3 loop reads CASSPDRPGELFF. The CDR3 DNA reads as TGTGCCAGCTCACCAGACAGACCCGGGGAGCTGTTTTTT.

This sequence joins TRBV6-5 and TRBJ1-2, with TRBD1 as a possible D gene (5 bases). The CDR3 length is 15 residues. The germline V gene encodes CDR1 MNHEY and CDR2 SVGAGI. V was clipped by 7 bases and J by 5 bases, with 20 bases between them. The CDR3 DNA reads as TGTGCCAGCACCCCCACCGGGACTTCCGCTTATGGCTACACCTTC. Translating gives CASTPTGTSAYGYTF.

This chain links TRBV18 with TRBJ2-7, with TRBD1 matching over 8 bases. CDR1 and CDR2 (germline): KGHSH, LQKENI. This CDR3 spans 15 amino acids. V dropped 0 bases and J dropped 5; count of bases not matched to a gene: 6. Written as DNA, the CDR3 is TGTGCCAGCTCACCACCTTCACAGGGGGAACACGAGCAGTACTTC. It yields the protein CASSPPSQGEHEQYF. The variable domain in full, completed from reference TRBV18 and TRBJ2-7, reads NAGVMQNPRHLVRRRGQEARLRCSPMKGHSHVYWYRQLPEEGLKFMVYLQKENIIDESGMPKERFSAEFPKEGPSILRIQQVVRGDSAAYFCASSPPSQGEHEQYFGPGTRLTVT.

The chain recombines TRBV19 with TRBJ1-1; maybe TRBD1 (6 bases). The CDR3 consists of 14 residues. V shed 3 bases and J shed 3 bases, with 11 bases lying between them. From germline, CDR1 is LNHDA and CDR2 SQIVND (reference sequence). The CDR3: CASSIRTADTEAFF. The CDR3, as DNA: TGTGCCAGTAGTATCCGGACAGCGGACACTGAAGCTTTCTTT. Combining the CDR3 with reference TRBV19 and TRBJ1-1 gives the whole variable domain DGGITQSPKYLFRKEGQNVTLSCEQNLNHDAMYWYRQDPGQGLRLIYYSQIVNDFQKGDIAEGYSVSREKKESFPLTVTSAQKNPTAFYLCASSIRTADTEAFFGQGTRLTVV.

The chain carries TRBV27 and TRBJ1-2; TRBD1 aligns across 10 bases. V shed 3 bases and J 6 bases; nucleotides not matched to a gene: 4. The CDR3 covers 14 residues. Germline V lookup: CDR1 MNHEY, CDR2 SMNVEV (reference sequence). In nucleotides, the CDR3 is TGTGCCAGCAGTTTTGGGACAGGGGACCATGGCTACACCTTC. This gives the protein CASSFGTGDHGYTF.

The rearrangement links TRBV6-5 to TRBJ2-3, with D uncertain. Trimming took 5 bases from V and 3 from J, leaving 12 bases between them. The germline CDR1 and CDR2 sequences are MNHEY and SVGAGI. This CDR3 comprises 14 residues. The CDR3 DNA sequence: TGTGCCAGCAGTCTGTACTTGCGGACAGATACGCAGTATTTT. Translation gives CASSLYLRTDTQYF.

The chain is built from TRBV29-1 and TRBJ1-1; 8 bases agree with TRBD1. The CDR3 loop spans 13 amino acids. The junction had 3 bases not matched to a gene; V was cut back by 6 bases and J by 0 bases. CDR1 SQVTM and CDR2 ANQGSEA come from the germline V gene. The CDR3: CSVHRGMNTEAFF. The CDR3 DNA reads as TGCAGCGTCCACAGGGGGATGAACACTGAAGCTTTCTTT.

This rearrangement joins TRBV4-1 to TRBJ1-1; the D is unclear. Germline values: CDR1 MGHRA, CDR2 YSYEKL. The CDR3 is made up of 22 amino acids. Trimming pared 0 bases from V and 2 bases from J, leaving 31 bases between. The DNA for the CDR3 is TGCGCCAGCAGCCAAGAAAGACATAGACGCGTACCTTTTCAAGCCCCCAACACTGAAGCTTTCTTT. Residues: CASSQERHRRVPFQAPNTEAFF.

The CDR3 DNA sequence: TGCGCCAGCAGCTTGAAGGCCACAGGGACAGTGCGAGGCTACACCTTC. Its translation is CASSLKATGTVRGYTF. This chain connects TRBV5-1 to TRBJ1-2; 7 bases map to TRBD1. This CDR3 region has 16 residues. The germline V gene has CDR1 SGHRS and CDR2 YFSETQ. V dropped 1 base and J dropped 8; count of bases not matched to a gene: 14.

The rearrangement joins TRBV19 to TRBJ1-2; 7 bases line up with TRBD1. Germline V CDR1 and CDR2: LNHDA, SQIVND (reference sequence). Germline trimming cut 6 bases from V and 7 bases from J; bases unmatched to any gene: 17. The CDR3 totals 16 residues. Here the CDR3 reads CASSPSPGQAGGGYTF. CDR3 bases: TGTGCCAGTAGCCCGTCCCCTGGACAGGCCGGGGGTGGCTACACCTTC.

The chain recombines TRBV27 with TRBJ1-3, with a tentative D call TRBD1 (5 bases). The ends were cut back, 8 bases at V and 5 bases at J, with 13 bases in the middle. This CDR3 spans 13 amino acids. Germline V gene sequence: CDR1 MNHEY, CDR2 SMNVEV (reference sequence). The DNA for the CDR3 is TGTGCCAGCGGGGGACGGACTAGAAACACCATATATTTT. Translation: CASGGRTRNTIYF.

The DNA for the CDR3 is TGTGCCAGCAGTCCCCAGTGGGGGGTAGAGGCTGAAGCTTTCTTT. It translates to CASSPQWGVEAEAFF. J is TRBJ1-1 and V is TRBV28; D is possibly TRBD1 (5 bases). Germline assignment: CDR1 MDHEN and CDR2 SYDVKM. V was shortened by 5 bases and J by 6 bases, with 19 bases between the two germline ends. This CDR3 region has 15 residues.

V usage is TRBV3-1 (or the pseudogene TRBV3-2) and J usage is TRBJ2-1; 11 bases align to TRBD2. Germline V gene sequence: CDR1 LGHDT, CDR2 YNNKEL (reference sequence). The CDR3 contains 16 residues. V gave up 5 bases and J gave up 0 bases; unmatched junction bases: 3. The chain's CDR3 is CASSRGLADSYNEQFF. CDR3 bases: TGTGCCAGCAGCAGGGGACTAGCGGACTCCTACAATGAGCAGTTCTTC.

The chain recombines TRBV5-6 with TRBJ2-3; possibly TRBD1 for D (6 bases). V was pared by 2 bases and J by 5 bases, with 18 bases between. CDR1 is SGHDT, CDR2 YYEEEE, per germline. The CDR3 is 16 amino acids. For the CDR3, the DNA is TGTGCCAGCAGCTTACCACAGGGAAGTAGGGGAGATACGCAGTATTTT. Amino acids: CASSLPQGSRGDTQYF.

The rearrangement uses TRBV12-5 and TRBJ1-1; the D is unclear. V was pared by 4 bases and J by 0 bases, with 21 bases between. The CDR3 covers 18 residues. Germline-derived CDR1 and CDR2 are LGHNT and FRNRAP. CDR3 amino acids: CASGSWGDRASMNTEAFF. The CDR3 DNA is TGTGCTAGTGGTTCGTGGGGAGACCGGGCCTCAATGAACACTGAAGCTTTCTTT.